These 28 T cell receptor beta chains were sequenced from one sample in a study of blood T cell repertoires in COVID-19. Here immunoSEQ multiplex PCR was the method, and the copy in TCRdb shows in-frame clones only, minus some. Of around 190,000 clones listed, over 75% were seen once; the top ten hold around 8.8%. Sequenced input: PBMCs or T cells enriched from blood (not recorded which). The source is a man aged 35 to 55 who had recovered from COVID-19.

J is TRBJ1-5 and V is TRBV4-1, with 7 bases fitting TRBD1. Germline trimming cut 3 bases from V and 1 base from J; bases unmatched to any gene: 9. Germline lookup yields CDR1 MGHRA and CDR2 YSYEKL. CDR3 length: 17 residues. CDR3 DNA sequence: TGCGCCAGCAGCCATGATACAGGGGCCCTCAGCAATCAGCCCCAGCATTTT. Translating gives CASSHDTGALSNQPQHF.

The V gene is TRBV5-8, the J gene TRBJ1-4; D is possibly TRBD1 (5 bases). CDR3 length: 19 residues. Germline loops: CDR1 SGHTS, CDR2 YDEGEE. V lost 0 bases and J lost 8, with 26 bases in between. CDR3 sequence: CASSLVYGQGGVDREKLFF. CDR3 sequence (DNA): TGTGCCAGCAGCTTGGTCTACGGCCAGGGTGGTGTGGATCGGGAAAAACTGTTTTTT.

On this clone: The same CDR3 can be traced to other DNA sequences in this sample. This chain uses TRBV9 with TRBJ2-5, with D possibly TRBD1 on 7 matching bases. Germline assignment: CDR1 SGDLS and CDR2 YYNGEE. The CDR3 is 14 residues long. V dropped 0 bases and J dropped 4 bases, with 10 bases sitting between them. The CDR3 sequence is CASSVGQGGETQYF. The DNA for the CDR3 is TGTGCCAGCAGCGTAGGGCAGGGGGGAGAGACCCAGTACTTC. The entire variable domain, with the rest obtained from reference TRBV9 and TRBJ2-5, is as follows: DSGVTQTPKHLITATGQRVTLRCSPRSGDLSVYWYQQSLDQGLQFLIQYYNGEERAKGNILERFSAQQFPDLHSELNLSSLELGDSALYFCASSVGQGGETQYFGPGTRLLVL.

The sample holds one count of this clone. CDR3 region: CAWSGGQSTDTQYF. DNA of the CDR3: TGTGCCTGGAGTGGGGGCCAAAGCACAGATACGCAGTATTTT. The genes are TRBV30 and TRBJ2-3, with D possibly matching TRBD1 (5 bases). V lost 1 base and J lost 0, with 8 bases in between. Germline CDR1 is GTSNPN and CDR2 is SVGIG (reference sequence). The CDR3 runs 14 residues.

This rearrangement joins TRBV5-4 to TRBJ1-1; perhaps TRBD1 as D (5 bases). Trimming shortened V by 4 bases and J by 5 bases, and 18 bases separated the two germline ends. The length of the CDR3 is 15 residues. The germline V gene encodes CDR1 SGHNT and CDR2 YYREEE (reference sequence). The CDR3 DNA reads as TGTGCCAGCAGCCCCCAGGGCTTGGGCAGGACTGAAGCTTTCTTT. This translates into CASSPQGLGRTEAFF.

The J gene is TRBJ2-2, the V gene TRBV18; maybe TRBD2 (5 bases). CDR1 and CDR2 (germline): KGHSH, LQKENI. The V end was cut by 6 bases, the J end by 6 bases, with 17 bases between. This CDR3 contains 15 residues. CDR3 sequence reads: CASSSVGVRSGELFF. CDR3 sequence (DNA): TGTGCCAGCTCGTCGGTGGGAGTCCGCTCCGGGGAGCTGTTTTTT. The complete variable domain, with remaining parts taken from reference TRBV18 and TRBJ2-2, reads NAGVMQNPRHLVRRRGQEARLRCSPMKGHSHVYWYRQLPEEGLKFMVYLQKENIIDESGMPKERFSAEFPKEGPSILRIQQVVRGDSAAYFCASSSVGVRSGELFFGEGSRLTVL.

This rearrangement joins TRBV11-1 to TRBJ2-1; 8 bases map to TRBD1. Germline V gene lookup returns CDR1 SGHAT and CDR2 FQDESV (reference sequence). V shed 4 bases and J 3 bases; nucleotides not matched to a gene: 5. The length of the CDR3 is 15 residues. In nucleotides, the CDR3 is TGTGCCAGCAGCTGGGGACAGGTTTACTACAATGAGCAGTTCTTC. Its translation is CASSWGQVYYNEQFF.

This rearrangement joins TRBV7-6 to TRBJ2-1; 7 bases are a match to TRBD1. Germline V gives CDR1 SGHVS, CDR2 FNYEAQ. The CDR3 runs 15 residues. V lost 1 base, J lost 4 bases, and 4 bases stayed unmatched. CDR3 residues: CASSLDQDRYNEQFF. The CDR3 DNA sequence: TGTGCCAGCAGCTTAGACCAGGACAGGTACAATGAGCAGTTCTTC.

The chain is built from TRBV12-5 and TRBJ2-7; the D is unclear. The CDR3 spans 16 residues. The V end was cut by 0 bases, the J end by 2 bases, with 14 bases between. From germline, CDR1 is LGHNT and CDR2 FRNRAP. CDR3 protein: CASGLVPALVAYEQYF. The CDR3 nucleotides read TGTGCTAGTGGTTTGGTACCAGCTCTAGTGGCCTACGAGCAGTACTTC.

This chain uses TRBV6-5 with TRBJ2-7, with 9 bases matching TRBD2. The V segment lost 6 bases and the J segment 1 base; nucleotides outside the gene matches: 1. Germline CDR1 MNHEY, CDR2 SVGAGI. The CDR3 runs 13 residues. The CDR3 DNA reads TGTGCCAGCAGCCTAGCGGGATCCTACGAGCAGTACTTC. Its protein product is CASSLAGSYEQYF.

The chain links TRBV28 to TRBJ1-3; a weak D match, TRBD1 (5 bases). The CDR3 has 14 residues. Germline CDR1 and CDR2: MDHEN and SYDVKM. Trimming removed 5 bases at V and 6 bases at J, with 14 bases between. The CDR3 reads CASSLAGLANTIYF. DNA of the CDR3: TGTGCCAGCAGTCTGGCGGGGCTTGCAAACACCATATATTTT.

The CDR3 DNA reads TGTGCCAGCAGCTTCGTATCGTTGCAGATGATGAACACTGAAGCTTTCTTT. Amino acid sequence: CASSFVSLQMMNTEAFF. This chain links TRBV5-8 with TRBJ1-1, with D hard to call. The CDR3 is made up of 17 amino acids. The V and J ends lost 2 bases and 0 bases respectively, with 17 bases between them. Germline-derived CDR1 and CDR2 are SGHTS and YDEGEE.

V gene TRBV6-5 combines with J gene TRBJ1-2; tentatively, D is TRBD1 (6 bases). V lost 4 bases, J lost 0 bases, and 15 bases lay in between. This CDR3 region has 16 residues. Germline-derived CDR1 and CDR2 are MNHEY and SVGAGI. CDR3 in DNA: TGTGCCAGCAGTTCCTCGGACAGCCAAGCTAACTATGGCTACACCTTC. This translates into CASSSSDSQANYGYTF.

A few counts support this clone. The chain's CDR3 is CAWSRGLVGYTF. The CDR3 DNA follows: TGTGCCTGGAGTAGGGGGCTAGTTGGCTACACCTTC. The chain uses TRBV30 and TRBJ1-2, with 7 bases lining up with TRBD1. The CDR3 loop spans 12 amino acids. Unmatched junction bases numbered 4, after V lost 2 bases and J lost 7 bases. From germline, CDR1 is GTSNPN and CDR2 SVGIG (reference sequence).

A single count supports this clone. This chain links TRBV2 with TRBJ1-2; D possibly corresponds to TRBD1 (6 bases). Trimming removed 5 bases at V and 7 bases at J, with 11 bases between. The CDR3 totals 12 residues. CDR1 SNHLY and CDR2 FYNNEI come from the germline V gene. The CDR3 region has the DNA TGTGCCAGCAGTCTAACAGGGACTGGCTACACCTTC. Encoded protein: CASSLTGTGYTF.

V usage is TRBV29-1 and J usage is TRBJ1-1; 8 bases align to TRBD1. The CDR3 length is 12 residues. Looked up from germline, CDR1 is SQVTM and CDR2 is ANQGSEA. Trimming removed 6 bases from V and 3 bases from J; junction bases left unmatched: 3. The CDR3 sequence is CSVNRGDTEAFF. CDR3 DNA: TGCAGCGTCAACAGGGGGGACACTGAAGCTTTCTTT.

The chain is built from TRBV27 and TRBJ2-7, with D tentatively TRBD2 (7 bases). The V and J ends lost 5 bases and 6 bases respectively, with 17 bases between them. CDR1 is MNHEY, CDR2 SMNVEV, per germline (reference sequence). The CDR3 sequence is 14 residues long. CDR3 protein: CASSLLGGPGEQYF. CDR3 DNA: TGTGCCAGCAGTCTCCTCGGGGGGCCCGGCGAGCAGTACTTC.

The chain recombines TRBV29-1 with TRBJ2-5; D may be TRBD1 (5 bases). Trimming removed 6 bases from V and 2 bases from J, with 10 bases in between. Germline V gene data show CDR1 as SQVTM and CDR2 as ANQGSEA. The CDR3 is made up of 12 amino acids. The CDR3 here is CSVGHSQETQYF. As DNA, the CDR3 is TGCAGCGTAGGACACTCTCAAGAGACCCAGTACTTC. Filled out from reference TRBV29-1 and TRBJ2-5, the complete variable domain reads SAVISQKPSRDICQRGTSLTIQCQVDSQVTMMFWYRQQPGQSLTLIATANQGSEATYESGFVIDKFPISRPNLTFSTLTVSNMSPEDSSIYLCSVGHSQETQYFGPGTRLLVL.

J is TRBJ2-7 and V is TRBV5-1; TRBD1 agrees at 8 bases. The CDR3 contains 16 residues. In germline, CDR1 is SGHRS, CDR2 YFSETQ. After removal of 4 bases from V and 3 bases from J, the junction contained 12 bases not matched to a gene. The CDR3 DNA reads TGCGCCAGCAGCCCCCCGGTCAGGGGGCGCATCTACGAGCAGTACTTC. It yields the protein CASSPPVRGRIYEQYF.

As concerns this clone: The germline gene is not matched at one end of the junction; a read error may be the cause. The chain links TRBV29-1 to TRBJ1-1; 7 bases are a match to TRBD1. The germline V gene has CDR1 SQVTM and CDR2 ANQGSEA. The CDR3 length is 14 residues. The CDR3 region has the DNA TGCAGCGGTGAACCGGGACAGCGGAACACTGAAGCTTTCTTT. Encoded protein: CSGEPGQRNTEAFF.

The CDR3 DNA sequence: TGCAGCGTCGCCACCGGGACAGGGGCGCAGTACTTC. Amino acids: CSVATGTGAQYF. The chain employs TRBV29-1 and TRBJ2-7, with TRBD1 matching 10 bases. CDR1 and CDR2 from the germline V gene are SQVTM and ANQGSEA. There are 12 residues in the CDR3. Trimming cost V 6 bases and J 9 bases; bases outside gene matches: 8.

This rearrangement joins TRBV3-1 (or the pseudogene TRBV3-2) to TRBJ2-5; 10 bases are a match to TRBD2. The CDR3 length is 17 residues. Germline V lookup: CDR1 LGHDT, CDR2 YNNKEL (reference sequence). V dropped 6 bases and J dropped 3; count of bases not matched to a gene: 13. The CDR3 DNA sequence: TGTGCCAGCAGGCGCAATCAAGCGGGAGGGAGCAAAGAGACCCAGTACTTC. Encoded protein: CASRRNQAGGSKETQYF.

V usage is TRBV4-1 and J usage is TRBJ1-1, with TRBD1 matching over 9 bases. Looked up from germline, CDR1 is MGHRA and CDR2 is YSYEKL. CDR3 length: 13 amino acids. The V gene end was trimmed by 5 bases and the J gene end by 9 bases; junction bases not matched to a gene: 7. The CDR3 region is CASSSWTGAKAFF. The CDR3 coding sequence is TGCGCCAGCAGCTCCTGGACAGGGGCGAAAGCTTTCTTT.

J is TRBJ1-2 and V is TRBV27, with 9 bases that match TRBD1. CDR1 is MNHEY and CDR2 is SMNVEV in the germline V gene (reference sequence). The CDR3 spans 16 residues. Trimming at V came to 7 bases and at J to 2 bases, leaving 11 bases not matched to a gene. CDR3 residues: CASTQNRGLGNYGYTF. Here the CDR3 DNA reads TGTGCCAGCACCCAAAACAGGGGGCTGGGGAACTATGGCTACACCTTC.

The DNA for the CDR3 is TGTGCCAGCAGCCGTGGTACAGGGTCGAACACCGGGGAGCTGTTTTTT. Amino acid sequence: CASSRGTGSNTGELFF. This chain uses TRBV3-1 (or the pseudogene TRBV3-2) with TRBJ2-2; a weak D match, TRBD1 (6 bases). Germline V lookup: CDR1 LGHDT, CDR2 YNNKEL (reference sequence). This CDR3 region has 16 residues. The V end lost 4 bases, the J end lost 0 bases, and 12 bases lay between the germline ends.

The chain combines TRBV7-2 with TRBJ1-1; TRBD1 might be the D (6 bases). V lost 5 bases, J lost 3 bases, and 10 bases lay in between. CDR1 and CDR2 (germline): SGHTA, FQGNSA. The CDR3 contains 13 residues. The CDR3 spells CASSGQLYTEAFF. CDR3 DNA sequence: TGTGCCAGCAGCGGACAGCTGTACACTGAAGCTTTCTTT.

The chain links TRBV7-3 to TRBJ2-7; 7 bases align to TRBD2. J lost 4 bases, V lost 5 bases, and 14 bases had no gene match. This CDR3 contains 16 residues. Germline CDR1 SGHTA, CDR2 FQGTGA. CDR3 bases: TGTGCCAGCAGCCCCGTAGGCGGGAGACGCCCTTACGAGCAGTACTTC. It translates to CASSPVGGRRPYEQYF.

The V and J genes are TRBV6-5 and TRBJ1-1; D gene unclear. V was cut by 3 bases and J by 10 bases, with 18 bases left in between. This CDR3 region has 14 residues. Germline V CDR1 and CDR2: MNHEY, SVGAGI. CDR3 protein: CASSYRSGVGRAFF. In DNA form, the CDR3 reads TGTGCCAGCAGTTATCGGTCCGGGGTAGGCAGAGCTTTCTTT.